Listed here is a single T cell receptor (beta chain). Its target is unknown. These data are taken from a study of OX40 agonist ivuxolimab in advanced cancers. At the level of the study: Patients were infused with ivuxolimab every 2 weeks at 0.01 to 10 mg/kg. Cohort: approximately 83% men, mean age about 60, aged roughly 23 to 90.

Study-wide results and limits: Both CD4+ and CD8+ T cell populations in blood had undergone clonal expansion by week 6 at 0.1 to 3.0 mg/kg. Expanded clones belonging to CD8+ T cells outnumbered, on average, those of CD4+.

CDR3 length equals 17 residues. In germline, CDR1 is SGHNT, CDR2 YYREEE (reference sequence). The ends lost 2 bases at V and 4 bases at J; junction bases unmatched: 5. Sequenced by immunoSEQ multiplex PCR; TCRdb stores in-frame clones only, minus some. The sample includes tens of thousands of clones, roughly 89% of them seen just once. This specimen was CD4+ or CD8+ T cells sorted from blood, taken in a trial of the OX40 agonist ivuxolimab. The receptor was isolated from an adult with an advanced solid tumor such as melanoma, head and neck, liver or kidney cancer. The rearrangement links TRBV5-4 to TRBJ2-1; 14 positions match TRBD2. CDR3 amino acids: CASSFGLAGGLYNEQFF. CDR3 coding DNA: TGTGCCAGCAGCTTCGGACTAGCGGGAGGTCTATACAATGAGCAGTTCTTC.